This record concerns one T cell receptor (beta chain) sequence. Its antigen is not yet known. No much larger clone exists at a distance of one base, and base qualities are not known. Sequencing of TCRB CDR3 was done on genomic DNA with the immunoSEQ assay. The study's processing was this. When patient CD8+ clones exceeding 1% were checked against published virus-specific TCRB sequences, only a few matched. Only productive TCRB rearrangements were included in the analyses. A clone was defined by a unique TCRB CDR3 sequence, and clonality was computed as a productive clonality index based on Shannon entropy. To calculate repertoire overlap between two samples, the template counts of each clone were considered relative to each sample's total templates. A correlation with a Spearman r of 0.6 to 0.65 was found between V-gene usage by flow cytometry and V-gene usage by TCRB sequencing. TCRdb limited this immuneACCESS table to in-frame rearrangements with V and J called. A share of clones is missing; checked studies link under half to unresolved V genes, and the rest is unexplained. For V, J and clone size, that table is used; D and trimming come from the DNA. The sample table shows several thousand clones, and approximately 82% are seen once. The ten largest clones capture over 3.5% of the sample.

These data are taken from a study of somatic mutations in cytotoxic T cells in rheumatoid arthritis (TCRdb year 2017). In the study overall: Right after diagnosis and prior to the start of any treatment, 30 ml EDTA of peripheral blood was drawn from patients. Sorted V beta1+ cells also underwent TCRB sequencing, and some V beta antibody-stained T-cell populations were flow-sorted at nearly 100% purity on a FACSAria II or Sony SH800. Whether expanded CD8+ T-cell clones in untreated, newly diagnosed rheumatoid arthritis carry somatic mutations was the study question, and clonality was characterized with TCRB deep sequencing. Median age was essentially the same in the patient group and the control group. TCRB deep sequencing covered roughly 60 patients with rheumatoid arthritis along with 20 to 25 healthy controls. Overall study results and their limits: Viral specificity could not be ruled out by absence from virus-specific databases, and the antigen targets of the expanded CD8+ clones remained unknown. There was no significant difference in CD8+ T-cell clonality between rheumatoid arthritis patients and age-matched healthy controls. CD8+ clonality increased with age in patients (Spearman r ~ 0.5) but not in healthy controls. The slight underrepresentation of TRBV07 in patients was not corrected for multiple comparisons. Several identical CD8+ TCRB sequences were found in both blood and synovial fluid, and in about an eighth of the roughly 65 patients the largest CD8+ clone exceeded 20% of CD8+ cells.

V was cut back by 3 bases and J by 7 bases, leaving a gap of 10 bases between them. The cysteine opens and the phenylalanine closes a CDR3 of 12 amino acids. The only DNA kept is the CDR3, 36 bases in frame from the first base. Looking up the germline V gene (reference sequence) yields CDR1 SGHAT and CDR2 FQDESV. On an AutoMACS, CD4+ and CD8+ cells were isolated via positive magnetic bead selection, and their purity was verified by flow cytometry. Initial screening for clonal expansions relied on flow cytometry with a TCR V beta antibody panel, after which sorted CD8+ fractions underwent TCRB deep sequencing for characterization. Peripheral blood mononuclear cells were obtained using density gradient separation with Ficoll-Paque PLUS. Using Nucleospin Tissue or Tissue XS kits, DNA was extracted from CD4-enriched, CD8-enriched or PBMC samples, with quantification by a Qubit 2.0 fluorometer.

The clonotype comes from an adult with rheumatoid arthritis. Specimen: CD8+ T cells sorted from blood. This chain joins TRBV11-1 to TRBJ2-7; 6 matching bases give a weak D call of TRBD2. Here is the DNA: TGTGCCAGCAGCTTCCTAGCGTGGGAGCAGTACTTC. This gives the protein CASSFLAWEQYF.